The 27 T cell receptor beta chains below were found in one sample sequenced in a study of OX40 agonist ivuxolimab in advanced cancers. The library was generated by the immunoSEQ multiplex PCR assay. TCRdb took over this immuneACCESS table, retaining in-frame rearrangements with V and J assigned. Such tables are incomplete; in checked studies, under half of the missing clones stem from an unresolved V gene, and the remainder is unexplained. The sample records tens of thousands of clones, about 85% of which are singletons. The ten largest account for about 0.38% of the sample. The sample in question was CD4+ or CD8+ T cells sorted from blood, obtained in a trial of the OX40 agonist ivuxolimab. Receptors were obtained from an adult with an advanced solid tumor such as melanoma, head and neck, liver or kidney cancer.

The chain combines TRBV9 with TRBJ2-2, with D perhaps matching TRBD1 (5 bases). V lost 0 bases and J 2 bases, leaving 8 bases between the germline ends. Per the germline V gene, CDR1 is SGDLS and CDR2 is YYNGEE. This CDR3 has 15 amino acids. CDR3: CASSVGGQNTGELFF. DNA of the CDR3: TGTGCCAGCAGCGTAGGAGGACAAAACACCGGGGAGCTGTTTTTT.

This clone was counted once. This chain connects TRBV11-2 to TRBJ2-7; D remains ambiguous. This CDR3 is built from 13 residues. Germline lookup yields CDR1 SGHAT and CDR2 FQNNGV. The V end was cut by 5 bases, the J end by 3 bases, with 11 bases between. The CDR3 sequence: CASSPRDRYEQYF. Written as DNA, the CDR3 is TGTGCCAGCAGCCCTCGTGATCGCTACGAGCAGTACTTC.

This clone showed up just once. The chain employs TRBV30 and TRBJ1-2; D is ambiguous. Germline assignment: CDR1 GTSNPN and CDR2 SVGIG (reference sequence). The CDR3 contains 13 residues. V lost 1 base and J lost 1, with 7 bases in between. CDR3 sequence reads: CAWSEGFNYGYTF. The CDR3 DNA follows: TGTGCCTGGAGTGAAGGATTTAACTATGGCTACACCTTC.

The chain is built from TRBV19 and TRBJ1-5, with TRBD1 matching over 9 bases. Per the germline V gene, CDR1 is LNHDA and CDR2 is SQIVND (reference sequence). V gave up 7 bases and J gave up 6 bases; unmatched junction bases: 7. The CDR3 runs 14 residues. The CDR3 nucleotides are TGTGCCAGTACAACAGGGGGCCATTTTCAGCCCCAGCATTTT. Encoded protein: CASTTGGHFQPQHF. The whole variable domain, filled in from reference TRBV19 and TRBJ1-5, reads DGGITQSPKYLFRKEGQNVTLSCEQNLNHDAMYWYRQDPGQGLRLIYYSQIVNDFQKGDIAEGYSVSREKKESFPLTVTSAQKNPTAFYLCASTTGGHFQPQHFGDGTRLSIL.

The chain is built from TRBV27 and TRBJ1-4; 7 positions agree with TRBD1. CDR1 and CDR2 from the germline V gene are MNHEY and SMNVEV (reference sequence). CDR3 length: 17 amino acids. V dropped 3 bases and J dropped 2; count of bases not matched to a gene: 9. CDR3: CASSFWRGLGTNEKLFF. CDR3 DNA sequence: TGTGCCAGCAGTTTTTGGAGGGGGCTTGGCACTAATGAAAAACTGTTTTTT.

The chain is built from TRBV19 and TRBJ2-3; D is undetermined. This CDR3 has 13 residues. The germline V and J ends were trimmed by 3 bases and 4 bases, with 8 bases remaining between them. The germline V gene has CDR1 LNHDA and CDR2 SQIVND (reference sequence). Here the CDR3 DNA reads TGTGCCAGTAGTATCTCAGTGTCAGATACGCAGTATTTT. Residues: CASSISVSDTQYF.

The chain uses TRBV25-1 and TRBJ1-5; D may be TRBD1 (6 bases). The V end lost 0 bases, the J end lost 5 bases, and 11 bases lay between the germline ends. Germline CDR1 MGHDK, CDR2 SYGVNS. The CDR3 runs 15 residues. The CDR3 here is CASSEYTGMDQPQHF. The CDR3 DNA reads TGTGCCAGCAGTGAATATACAGGGATGGATCAGCCCCAGCATTTT.

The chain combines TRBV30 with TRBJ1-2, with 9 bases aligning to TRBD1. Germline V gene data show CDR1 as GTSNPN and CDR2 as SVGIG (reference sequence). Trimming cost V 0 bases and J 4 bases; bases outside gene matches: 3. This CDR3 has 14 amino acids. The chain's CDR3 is CAWSVQQGAYGYTF. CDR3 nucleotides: TGTGCCTGGAGTGTGCAACAGGGGGCCTATGGCTACACCTTC.

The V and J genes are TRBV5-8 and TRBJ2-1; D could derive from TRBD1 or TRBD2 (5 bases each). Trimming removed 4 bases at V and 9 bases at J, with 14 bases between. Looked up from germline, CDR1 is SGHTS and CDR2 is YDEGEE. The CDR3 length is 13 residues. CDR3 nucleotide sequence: TGTGCCAGCAGCACCCTTTGGGGGACTGAGCAGTTCTTC. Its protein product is CASSTLWGTEQFF.

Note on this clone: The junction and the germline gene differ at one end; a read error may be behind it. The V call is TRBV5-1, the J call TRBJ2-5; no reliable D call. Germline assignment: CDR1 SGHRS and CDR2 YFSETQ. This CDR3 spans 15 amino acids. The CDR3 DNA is TGTGCCAGCAGCTTGGAAGTAGGCTGGGGTGGGACCCAGTACTTC. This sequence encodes CASSLEVGWGGTQYF.

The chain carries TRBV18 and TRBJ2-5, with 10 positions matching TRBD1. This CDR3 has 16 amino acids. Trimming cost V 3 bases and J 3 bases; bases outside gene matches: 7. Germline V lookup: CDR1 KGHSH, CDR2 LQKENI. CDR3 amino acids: CASSPPGTGAEETQYF. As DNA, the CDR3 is TGTGCCAGCTCACCCCCCGGGACAGGGGCAGAAGAGACCCAGTACTTC.

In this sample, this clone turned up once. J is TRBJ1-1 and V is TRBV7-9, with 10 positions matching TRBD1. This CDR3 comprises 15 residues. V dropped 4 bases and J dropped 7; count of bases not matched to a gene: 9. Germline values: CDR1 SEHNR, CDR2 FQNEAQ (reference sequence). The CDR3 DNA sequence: TGTGCCAGCAGCTCCTGGACAGGGGGAAGAGGTGAAGCTTTCTTT. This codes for CASSSWTGGRGEAFF.

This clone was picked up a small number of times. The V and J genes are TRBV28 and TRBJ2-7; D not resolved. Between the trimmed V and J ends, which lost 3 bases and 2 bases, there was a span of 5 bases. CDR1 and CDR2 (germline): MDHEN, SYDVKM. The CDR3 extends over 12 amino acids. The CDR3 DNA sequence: TGTGCCAGCAGTTTTTTCCCCTACGAGCAGTACTTC. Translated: CASSFFPYEQYF.

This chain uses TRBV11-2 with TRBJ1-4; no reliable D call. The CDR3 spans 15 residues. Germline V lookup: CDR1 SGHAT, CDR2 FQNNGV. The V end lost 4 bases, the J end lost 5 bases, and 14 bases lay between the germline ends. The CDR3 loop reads CASSSPTASNEKLFF. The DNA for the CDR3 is TGTGCCAGCAGCTCGCCGACTGCTTCAAATGAAAAACTGTTTTTT. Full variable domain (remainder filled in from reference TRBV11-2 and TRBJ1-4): EAGVAQSPRYKIIEKRQSVAFWCNPISGHATLYWYQQILGQGPKLLIQFQNNGVVDDSQLPKDRFSAERLKGVDSTLKIQPAKLEDSAVYLCASSSPTASNEKLFFGSGTQLSVL.

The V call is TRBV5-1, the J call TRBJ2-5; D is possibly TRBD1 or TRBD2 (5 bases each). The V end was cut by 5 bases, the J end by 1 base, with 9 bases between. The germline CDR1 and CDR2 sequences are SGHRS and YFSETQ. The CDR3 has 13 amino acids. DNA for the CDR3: TGCGCCAGCAGGCCGGGACCCCAAGAGACCCAGTACTTC. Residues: CASRPGPQETQYF.

The CDR3 here is CASSENGRVSYGYTF. CDR3 coding DNA: TGTGCCAGCAGTGAAAATGGCAGGGTGAGCTATGGCTACACCTTC. This chain uses TRBV6-1 with TRBJ1-2; TRBD1 is a possible D gene (5 bases). Germline loops: CDR1 MNHNS, CDR2 SASEGT. The length of the CDR3 is 15 residues. Between the trimmed V and J ends, which lost 2 bases and 4 bases, there was a span of 14 bases.

CDR3 protein: CASSIDRGGTEAFF. CDR3 nucleotides: TGTGCCAGTAGTATAGATCGGGGAGGCACTGAAGCTTTCTTT. The V and J genes are TRBV19 and TRBJ1-1; D unresolved. Germline CDR1 is LNHDA and CDR2 is SQIVND (reference sequence). The CDR3 has 14 residues. Deletions cut 0 bases from V and 4 bases from J, with 9 bases between.

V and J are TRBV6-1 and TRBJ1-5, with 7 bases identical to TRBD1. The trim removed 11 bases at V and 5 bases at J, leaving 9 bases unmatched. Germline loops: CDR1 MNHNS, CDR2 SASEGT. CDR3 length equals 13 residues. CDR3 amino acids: CAVAAGGDQPQHF. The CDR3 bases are TGTGCCGTTGCTGCAGGGGGAGATCAGCCCCAGCATTTT.

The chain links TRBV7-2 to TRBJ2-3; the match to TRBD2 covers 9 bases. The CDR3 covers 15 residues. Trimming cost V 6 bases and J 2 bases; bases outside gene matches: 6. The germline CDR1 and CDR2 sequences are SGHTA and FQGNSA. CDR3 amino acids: CASRDTGLATDTQYF. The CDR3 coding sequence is TGTGCCAGCAGAGATACGGGACTAGCCACAGATACGCAGTATTTT.

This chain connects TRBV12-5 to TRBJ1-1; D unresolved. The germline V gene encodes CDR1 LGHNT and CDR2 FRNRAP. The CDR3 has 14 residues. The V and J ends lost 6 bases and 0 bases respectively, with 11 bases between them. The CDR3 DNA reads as TGTGCTAGTGGCCTGGGCCCTTTGAACACTGAAGCTTTCTTT. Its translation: CASGLGPLNTEAFF.

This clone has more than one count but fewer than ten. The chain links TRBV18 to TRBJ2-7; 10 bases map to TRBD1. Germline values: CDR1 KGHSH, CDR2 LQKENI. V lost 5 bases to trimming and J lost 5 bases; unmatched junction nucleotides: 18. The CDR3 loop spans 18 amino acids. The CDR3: CASSAGTGANSGYNEQYF. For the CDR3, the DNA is TGTGCCAGCTCAGCCGGGACAGGGGCTAATTCGGGTTATAACGAGCAGTACTTC. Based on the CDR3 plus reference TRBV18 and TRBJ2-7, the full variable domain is NAGVMQNPRHLVRRRGQEARLRCSPMKGHSHVYWYRQLPEEGLKFMVYLQKENIIDESGMPKERFSAEFPKEGPSILRIQQVVRGDSAAYFCASSAGTGANSGYNEQYFGPGTRLTVT.

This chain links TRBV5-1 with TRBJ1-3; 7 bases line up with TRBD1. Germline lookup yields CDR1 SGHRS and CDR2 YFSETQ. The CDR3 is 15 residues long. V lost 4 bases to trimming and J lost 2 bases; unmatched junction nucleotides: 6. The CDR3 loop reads CASSPAGQTGNTIYF. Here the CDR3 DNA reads TGCGCCAGCAGCCCCGCGGGACAGACTGGAAACACCATATATTTT.

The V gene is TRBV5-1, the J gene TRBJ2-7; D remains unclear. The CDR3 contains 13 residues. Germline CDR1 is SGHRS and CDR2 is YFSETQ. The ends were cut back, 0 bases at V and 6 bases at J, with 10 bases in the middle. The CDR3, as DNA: TGCGCCAGCAGCTTGGCTGCCGCCCCCGAGCAGTACTTC. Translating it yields CASSLAAAPEQYF.

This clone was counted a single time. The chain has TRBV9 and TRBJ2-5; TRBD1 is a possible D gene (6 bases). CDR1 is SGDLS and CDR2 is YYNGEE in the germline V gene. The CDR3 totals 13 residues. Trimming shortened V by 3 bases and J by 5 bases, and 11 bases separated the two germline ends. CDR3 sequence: CASSAGQSETQYF. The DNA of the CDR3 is TGTGCCAGCAGCGCTGGACAGAGTGAGACCCAGTACTTC.

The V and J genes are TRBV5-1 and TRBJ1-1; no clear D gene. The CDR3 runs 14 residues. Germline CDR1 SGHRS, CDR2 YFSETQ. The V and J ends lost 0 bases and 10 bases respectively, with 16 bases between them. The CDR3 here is CASSLAQPGGSAFF. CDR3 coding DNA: TGCGCCAGCAGCTTGGCACAGCCCGGTGGTTCAGCTTTCTTT. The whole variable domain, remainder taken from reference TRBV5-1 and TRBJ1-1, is KAGVTQTPRYLIKTRGQQVTLSCSPISGHRSVSWYQQTPGQGLQFLFEYFSETQRNKGNFPGRFSGRQFSNSRSEMNVSTLELGDSALYLCASSLAQPGGSAFFGQGTRLTVV.

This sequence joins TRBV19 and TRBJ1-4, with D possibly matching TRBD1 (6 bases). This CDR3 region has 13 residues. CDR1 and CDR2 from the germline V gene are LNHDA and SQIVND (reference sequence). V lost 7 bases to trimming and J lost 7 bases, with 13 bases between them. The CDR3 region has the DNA TGTGCCAGTAAGACAGGCACCGGTGAAAAACTGTTTTTT. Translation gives CASKTGTGEKLFF.

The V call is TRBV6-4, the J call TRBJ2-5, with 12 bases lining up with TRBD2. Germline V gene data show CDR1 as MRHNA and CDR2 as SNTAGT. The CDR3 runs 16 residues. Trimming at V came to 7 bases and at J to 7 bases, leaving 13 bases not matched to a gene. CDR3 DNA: TGTGCCAGCACCCCCGGGGGAACTAGCGGGGGGTGGACCCAGTACTTC. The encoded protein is CASTPGGTSGGWTQYF.